What follows describes a single TCR beta chain. The sample originates from a study of cytomegalovirus exposure and HLA in healthy donors. The primer mix had 60 Vbeta and 13 Jbeta primers. How the authors handled the data: Unique TCR beta chains numbered 60 million to 100 million in a later analysis, with roughly 10 million shared. Profiled with immunoSEQ multiplex PCR; TCRdb holds only in-frame clones, not every one. The V and J calls and clone size were taken over from that table, and D and trimming were inferred from the DNA. In the table there are 150,000 to 200,000 clones, 84% of which are singletons. The V end was cut by 5 bases, the J end by 0 bases, with 18 bases between. Germline V lookup: CDR1 LGHNA, CDR2 YNFKEQ. CDR3 size: 17 residues.

Material for sequencing was PBMCs. The chain joins TRBV4-2 to TRBJ2-3, with D perhaps TRBD2 (7 bases). The sequence was collected from a boy younger than 18 in good health and CMV-seronegative. CDR3 bases: TGTGCCAGCAGCTCCCTAGGGGGGGCGGGGAGCACAGATACGCAGTATTTT. As protein: CASSSLGGAGSTDTQYF.